Each of the 16 T cell receptor beta chains below was sequenced from the same sample in a study of response to subunit inactivated influenza vaccine. Each CDR3 protein is one row after TCRdb ran MiXCR on the RT-PCR reads. The sample has hundreds of thousands of distinct CDR3 sequences, roughly 13% seen once. The sequenced sample was PBMCs from blood, obtained around 14 days before vaccination. Receptors originate from a man aged 50-60 years who received an inactivated influenza vaccine.

The chain joins TRBV12-3 or TRBV12-4 to TRBJ1-5, with D unresolved. The V and J ends lost 4 bases and 7 bases respectively, with 14 bases between them. CDR3 length equals 14 residues. CDR3 in amino acids: CASSWSFQRQPQHF. CDR3 nucleotides: TGTGCCAGCAGTTGGTCCTTTCAGAGGCAGCCCCAGCATTTT.

Comment on this clonotype: A much larger clone lies a single base off, so this may be a read error. The chain joins TRBV2 to TRBJ2-6; no firm D call. CDR3 length equals 17 residues. Germline-derived CDR1 and CDR2 are SNHLY and FYNNEI. The DNA of the CDR3 is TGTGCCTGCAGTTTCAGTTCAGGCAGCTCTGGGGCCAACGTCCTGACTTTC. It encodes CACSFSSGSSGANVLTF. Complete variable domain (other parts from reference TRBV2 and TRBJ2-6): EPEVTQTPSHQVTQMGQEVILRCVPISNHLYFYWYRQILGQKVEFLVSFYNNEISEKSEIFDDQFSVERPDGSNFTLKIRSTKLEDSAMYFCACSFSSGSSGANVLTFGAGSRLTVL.

This clonotype was observed a handful of times. The V call is TRBV7-2, the J call TRBJ2-7, with D perhaps matching TRBD1 (6 bases). Deletions cut 3 bases from V and 6 bases from J, with 12 bases between. CDR1 SGHTA and CDR2 FQGNSA come from the germline V gene. There are 13 residues in the CDR3. The CDR3 protein is CASSFNREPEQYF. DNA for the CDR3: TGTGCCAGCAGCTTCAACAGGGAACCCGAGCAGTACTTC.

This clonotype was detected only a few times. The chain's CDR3 is CASSQASPGSWQFF. The CDR3 nucleotides read TGCGCCAGCAGCCAAGCCAGCCCGGGAAGTTGGCAGTTCTTC. This sequence joins TRBV4-1 and TRBJ2-1, with D possibly being TRBD2 (5 bases). CDR1 is MGHRA and CDR2 is YSYEKL in the germline V gene. This CDR3 contains 14 residues. V lost 1 base and J 12 bases, leaving 16 bases between the germline ends.

This clonotype was detected many times. The genes are TRBV20-1 and TRBJ2-3; 12 bases fit TRBD2. Germline CDR1 is DFQATT and CDR2 is SNEGSKA (reference sequence). The junction had 2 bases not matched to a gene; V was cut back by 0 bases and J by 1 base. CDR3 length: 16 residues. Here the CDR3 DNA reads TGCAGTGCTAGAGATCTAGCGGGAGGGGGCACAGATACGCAGTATTTT. Its translation is CSARDLAGGGTDTQYF.

In its sample, this clonotype was seen a few times. The chain combines TRBV7-2 with TRBJ2-2; D is undetermined. Trimming took off 2 bases at V and 4 bases at J, with 11 bases between the two ends. The CDR3 totals 15 residues. Germline V gene sequence: CDR1 SGHTA, CDR2 FQGNSA. CDR3 nucleotides: TGTGCCAGCAGCTTAAGTACCAGGATCACCGGGGAGCTGTTTTTT. This gives the protein CASSLSTRITGELFF.

This clonotype was detected only a few times. This chain joins TRBV20-1 and TRBJ2-5; D may be TRBD2 (6 bases). The CDR3 sequence is 14 residues long. Between the trimmed V and J ends, which lost 4 bases and 0 bases, there was a span of 12 bases. The germline V gene encodes CDR1 DFQATT and CDR2 SNEGSKA (reference sequence). In DNA form, the CDR3 reads TGCAGTGCTATGCTTCGGGAGTACCAAGAGACCCAGTACTTC. It translates to CSAMLREYQETQYF.

The V gene is TRBV3-1, the J gene TRBJ2-2, with TRBD2 matching 8 bases. This CDR3 spans 17 amino acids. The trim removed 4 bases at V and 1 base at J, leaving 8 bases unmatched. Germline-derived CDR1 and CDR2 are LGHDT and YNNKEL (reference sequence). CDR3: CASSPRRGVMNTGELFF. In DNA form, the CDR3 reads TGTGCCAGCAGCCCCCGGCGGGGGGTGATGAACACCGGGGAGCTGTTTTTT.

This clonotype turned up a few times. The chain recombines TRBV7-8 with TRBJ2-1; 11 bases are shared with TRBD2. This CDR3 has 15 residues. The ends lost 5 bases at V and 7 bases at J; junction bases unmatched: 7. From germline, CDR1 is SGHVS and CDR2 FQNEAQ. The CDR3 sequence is CASSATSGSGNEQFF. The CDR3 DNA sequence: TGTGCCAGCAGCGCCACTAGCGGGAGCGGGAATGAGCAGTTCTTC.

Regarding this clonotype: An end of the junction differs from the germline gene, which may be a read error. V gene TRBV28 combines with J gene TRBJ2-7; the match to TRBD2 covers 8 bases. Germline V lookup: CDR1 MDHEN, CDR2 SYDVKM. The CDR3 extends over 17 amino acids. As DNA, the CDR3 is TGTGTCAGCAGTCCCCTTCCGTTGTTAGCGGGGTACTACGAGCAGTACTTC. Translation gives CVSSPLPLLAGYYEQYF.

V gene TRBV28 combines with J gene TRBJ1-5; tentative D call: TRBD1 (6 bases). The CDR3 totals 15 residues. The V gene lost 4 bases and the J gene lost 6 bases, with 16 bases spanning the gap. Germline CDR1 reads MDHEN; CDR2 reads SYDVKM. The CDR3 loop reads CASSSGVDSFQPQHF. The CDR3 DNA sequence: TGTGCCAGCAGTTCAGGTGTGGACAGTTTTCAGCCCCAGCATTTT. Complete variable domain (other parts from reference TRBV28 and TRBJ1-5): DVKVTQSSRYLVKRTGEKVFLECVQDMDHENMFWYRQDPGLGLRLIYFSYDVKMKEKGDIPEGYSVSREKKERFSLILESASTNQTSMYLCASSSGVDSFQPQHFGDGTRLSIL.

In this sample, this clonotype turned up many times. The chain joins TRBV7-2 to TRBJ2-5, with D unresolved. Trimming took 1 base from V and 2 from J, leaving 5 bases between them. The length of the CDR3 is 13 residues. Germline-derived CDR1 and CDR2 are SGHTA and FQGNSA. The DNA of the CDR3 is TGTGCCAGCAGCTTAGTGTGGCAAGAGACCCAGTACTTC. It yields the protein CASSLVWQETQYF.

This chain joins TRBV20-1 and TRBJ2-1, with D uncertain. This CDR3 has 13 residues. Between the trimmed V and J ends, which lost 3 bases and 7 bases, there was a span of 13 bases. Per germline, CDR1 DFQATT and CDR2 SNEGSKA (reference sequence). CDR3 residues: CSASDPGRNEQFF. The CDR3 DNA is TGCAGTGCTAGTGACCCCGGAAGGAATGAGCAGTTCTTC.

This clonotype was detected ten times or more. V usage is TRBV5-1 and J usage is TRBJ2-3; possibly TRBD1 or TRBD2 for D (5 bases each). With 5 bases removed from V and 0 bases from J, the gap between germline ends came to 10 bases. This CDR3 region has 14 residues. CDR1 and CDR2 (germline): SGHRS, YFSETQ. CDR3 bases: TGCGCCAGCAGTGGGGGACCGAGCACAGATACGCAGTATTTT. It yields the protein CASSGGPSTDTQYF.

There are a few counts of this clonotype. The CDR3 nucleotides read TGCGCCAGCAGGTTGAGTTTTCCCAATGAGCAGTTCTTC. It codes for CASRLSFPNEQFF. This chain connects TRBV5-1 to TRBJ2-1; the D is unclear. The CDR3 has 13 residues. The germline gives CDR1 SGHRS, CDR2 YFSETQ. The V gene lost 5 bases and the J gene lost 6 bases, with 12 bases spanning the gap.

There are a few counts of this clonotype. The rearrangement uses TRBV7-9 and TRBJ2-5, with D unresolved. The CDR3 is 11 amino acids. CDR1 is SEHNR, CDR2 FQNEAQ, per germline (reference sequence). The V end lost 5 bases, the J end lost 8 bases, and 9 bases lay between the germline ends. The CDR3: CASSPDATQYF. CDR3 bases: TGTGCCAGCAGCCCCGACGCAACCCAGTACTTC.